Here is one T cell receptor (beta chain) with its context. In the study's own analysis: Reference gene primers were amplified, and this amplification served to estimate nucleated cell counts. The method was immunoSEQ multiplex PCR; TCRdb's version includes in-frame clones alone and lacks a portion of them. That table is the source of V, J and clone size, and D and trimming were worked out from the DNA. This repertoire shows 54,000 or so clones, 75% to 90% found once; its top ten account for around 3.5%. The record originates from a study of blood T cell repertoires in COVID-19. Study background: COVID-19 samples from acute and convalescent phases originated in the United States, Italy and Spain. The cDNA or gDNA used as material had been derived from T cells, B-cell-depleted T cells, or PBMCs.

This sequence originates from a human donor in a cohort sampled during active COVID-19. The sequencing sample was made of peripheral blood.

CDR3 loop: CASSSSGSGAYEQYF. In DNA, the CDR3 is TGTGCCAGCAGTTCGAGCGGGAGTGGGGCCTACGAGCAGTACTTC. The chain uses TRBV6-5 and TRBJ2-7, with 8 bases aligning to TRBD2. Germline V lookup: CDR1 MNHEY, CDR2 SVGAGI. The CDR3 is made up of 15 amino acids. The J segment lost 2 bases and the V segment lost 4 bases, leaving 7 bases of the junction unmatched.